Below are 19 T cell receptor beta chains sequenced from a single sample in a study of T cell responses to AZD1222 COVID-19 vaccine. Assay: immunoSEQ multiplex PCR; the TCRdb copy retains only in-frame clones and omits some. The repertoire holds roughly 200,000 clones, with approximately 92% as singletons. The sequencing here drew on peripheral blood, taken 28 days after the second dose of the MenACWY control vaccine. These receptors came from an adult who received the MenACWY meningococcal vaccine as a control.

The V gene is TRBV7-6, the J gene TRBJ2-4; D is unresolved. Trimming took 5 bases from V and 0 from J, leaving 17 bases between them. Germline V CDR1 and CDR2: SGHVS, FNYEAQ. The CDR3 is 17 amino acids. Here the CDR3 reads CASSRRAGALAKNIQYF. The CDR3 DNA is TGTGCCAGCAGCCGGCGAGCAGGCGCACTAGCCAAAAACATTCAGTACTTC.

CDR3 protein: CASGGQGGHNEQFF. In DNA form, the CDR3 reads TGTGCCAGCGGGGGACAGGGTGGACACAATGAGCAGTTCTTC. The gene calls are TRBV6-5 and TRBJ2-1; 9 bases align to TRBD1. The CDR3 is 14 residues long. The junction had 7 bases not matched to a gene; V was cut back by 8 bases and J by 5 bases. CDR1 and CDR2 (germline): MNHEY, SVGAGI.

The chain combines TRBV28 with TRBJ1-6, with D unclear. This CDR3 is built from 16 residues. CDR1 and CDR2 (germline): MDHEN, SYDVKM. V gave up 3 bases and J gave up 6 bases, with 15 bases separating them. The chain's CDR3 is CASSFRWIEGNSPLHF. The CDR3 coding sequence is TGTGCCAGCAGTTTTCGCTGGATTGAGGGTAATTCACCCCTCCACTTT.

Worth noting for this clone: This sample also contains other DNA sequences that code for the same CDR3. The V call is TRBV5-1, the J call TRBJ1-6; TRBD1 might be the D (5 bases). V lost 0 bases and J lost 6, with 7 bases in between. This CDR3 spans 14 amino acids. Germline V gene sequence: CDR1 SGHRS, CDR2 YFSETQ. The CDR3, as DNA: TGCGCCAGCAGCTTGGGTGGGGGTAATTCACCCCTCCACTTT. Translated: CASSLGGGNSPLHF.

This clone was detected once. This chain connects TRBV13 to TRBJ2-1, with TRBD2 matching 7 bases. The V gene's germline CDR1 is PRHDT and CDR2 FYEKMQ (reference sequence). The V segment lost 5 bases and the J segment 7 bases; nucleotides outside the gene matches: 8. The CDR3 runs to 14 residues. DNA for the CDR3: TGTGCCAGCAGCGTGGGACTAAATTTAAATGAGCAGTTCTTC. Its protein is CASSVGLNLNEQFF. Combining the CDR3 with reference TRBV13 and TRBJ2-1 gives the whole variable domain AAGVIQSPRHLIKEKRETATLKCYPIPRHDTVYWYQQGPGQDPQFLISFYEKMQSDKGSIPDRFSAQQFSDYHSELNMSSLELGDSALYFCASSVGLNLNEQFFGPGTRLTVL.

The chain employs TRBV5-1 and TRBJ2-7; D remains unclear. V was clipped by 0 bases and J by 3 bases, with 7 bases between them. Looked up from germline, CDR1 is SGHRS and CDR2 is YFSETQ. This CDR3 is 13 amino acids long. CDR3 nucleotides: TGCGCCAGCAGCTTGGCTGACGGCTACGAGCAGTACTTC. It encodes CASSLADGYEQYF.

This clone was detected a few times. The J gene is TRBJ1-5, the V gene TRBV4-1; possible D gene TRBD1, 5 bases. The CDR3 has 14 amino acids. V lost 6 bases to trimming and J lost 5 bases, with 14 bases between them. Germline values: CDR1 MGHRA, CDR2 YSYEKL. CDR3 sequence reads: CASRGVGYDQPQHF. CDR3 nucleotide sequence: TGCGCCAGCAGGGGGGTGGGCTACGATCAGCCCCAGCATTTT.

V gene TRBV7-9 combines with J gene TRBJ1-6; perhaps TRBD1 as D (6 bases). V was clipped by 5 bases and J by 9 bases, with 17 bases between them. This CDR3 region has 15 residues. In germline, CDR1 is SEHNR, CDR2 FQNEAQ (reference sequence). The CDR3: CASSQTQGKGSPLHF. CDR3 in DNA: TGTGCCAGCAGCCAGACGCAGGGGAAAGGTTCACCCCTCCACTTT.

This clone was counted once. The V gene is TRBV25-1, the J gene TRBJ1-1; D is undetermined. Looked up from germline, CDR1 is MGHDK and CDR2 is SYGVNS. Trimming removed 6 bases at V and 10 bases at J, with 18 bases between. This CDR3 contains 13 residues. The CDR3 region has the DNA TGTGCCAGCAGCGACCTCGGGGTAATGGTAGCTTTCTTT. This translates into CASSDLGVMVAFF.

J is TRBJ1-4 and V is TRBV5-1; 7 nucleotides agree with TRBD1. Germline lookup yields CDR1 SGHRS and CDR2 YFSETQ. J gave up 8 bases and V 7 bases, and 11 bases lay outside the gene matches. There are 14 residues in the CDR3. This CDR3 reads CASSRTGAGEKLFF. The CDR3 bases are TGCGCCAGCTCTAGAACAGGGGCCGGAGAAAAACTGTTTTTT.

V is TRBV19 and J is TRBJ1-6, with D maybe TRBD1 (6 bases). V dropped 7 bases and J dropped 9 bases, with 13 bases sitting between them. The CDR3 extends over 13 amino acids. Germline loops: CDR1 LNHDA, CDR2 SQIVND (reference sequence). This CDR3 is CASKDSLRSPLHF. The CDR3, as DNA: TGTGCCAGTAAGGACAGTCTGCGTTCACCCCTCCACTTT.

This chain connects TRBV6-6 to TRBJ2-7; D gene unclear. V was pared by 2 bases and J by 2 bases, with 4 bases between. The CDR3 sequence is 12 residues long. CDR1 MNHNY and CDR2 SVGAGI come from the germline V gene (reference sequence). The CDR3 nucleotides read TGTGCCAGCAGTTACCCCCCCTACGAGCAGTACTTC. This gives the protein CASSYPPYEQYF.

CDR3 nucleotides: TGTGCCAGCAATGTGGTGTTCTCTGGAAACACCATATATTTT. Amino acid sequence: CASNVVFSGNTIYF. The chain couples TRBV2 to TRBJ1-3, with D unclear. The V end was cut by 7 bases, the J end by 0 bases, with 10 bases between. The CDR3 sequence is 14 residues long. The germline CDR1 and CDR2 sequences are SNHLY and FYNNEI.

V gene TRBV1 combines with J gene TRBJ2-3; TRBD2, as called in the table, went unchecked against the DNA. TRBV1 corresponds to a pseudogene. The CDR3 runs to 17 residues. The CDR3 DNA is TGCACCAGCAGCCCAAGATTGGAGCGGGGGGGCCTGGATACGCAGTATTTT. It is translated as CTSSPRLERGGLDTQYF.

A word on this clone: The germline gene is not matched at one end of the junction; a read error may be the cause. V gene TRBV10-2 combines with J gene TRBJ1-2; possible D gene TRBD1, 5 bases. The CDR3 is 13 amino acids. From germline, CDR1 is WSHSY and CDR2 SAAADI. The CDR3, as DNA: TGCGCCAGGAGTGACAGCGGCTACTATGGCTACACCTTC. It codes for CARSDSGYYGYTF.

This rearrangement joins TRBV2 to TRBJ2-5; D may correspond to TRBD1 or TRBD2 (5 bases each). With 6 bases removed from V and 6 bases from J, the gap between germline ends came to 11 bases. The germline CDR1 and CDR2 sequences are SNHLY and FYNNEI. The CDR3 runs 12 residues. The CDR3 DNA sequence: TGTGCCAGCAGCGGGGCCAGACAGACCCAGTACTTC. Its protein product is CASSGARQTQYF. The complete variable domain, with remaining parts taken from reference TRBV2 and TRBJ2-5, reads EPEVTQTPSHQVTQMGQEVILRCVPISNHLYFYWYRQILGQKVEFLVSFYNNEISEKSEIFDDQFSVERPDGSNFTLKIRSTKLEDSAMYFCASSGARQTQYFGPGTRLLVL.

V gene TRBV25-1 combines with J gene TRBJ2-4; 10 bases align to TRBD1. The CDR3 totals 16 residues. Trimming cost V 4 bases and J 3 bases; bases outside gene matches: 6. Germline V CDR1 and CDR2: MGHDK, SYGVNS. The DNA of the CDR3 is TGTGCCAGCAGTGCGACAGGGGGCAAGGGCAAAAACATTCAGTACTTC. This encodes CASSATGGKGKNIQYF.

The chain combines TRBV9 with TRBJ2-7; 8 nucleotides agree with TRBD2. J gave up 3 bases and V 0 bases, and 5 bases lay outside the gene matches. The CDR3 runs 15 residues. The germline gives CDR1 SGDLS, CDR2 YYNGEE. The CDR3 DNA reads as TGTGCCAGCAGCGTAGGTCCTAGCGGGTTCTACGAGCAGTACTTC. Protein product: CASSVGPSGFYEQYF.

V and J are TRBV7-6 and TRBJ1-6; 7 bases are a match to TRBD1. Trimming cost V 5 bases and J 8 bases; bases outside gene matches: 6. This CDR3 is 14 amino acids long. CDR1 is SGHVS and CDR2 is FNYEAQ in the germline V gene. CDR3 residues: CASSLGQDHSPLHF. The CDR3 DNA follows: TGTGCCAGCAGCCTAGGACAGGACCATTCACCCCTCCACTTT.